This T cell receptor (beta chain) originates from a study of CD8 T cells in Susac syndrome. With random hexamers, reverse transcription was performed on about 0.45 to 1 ug of RNA. TCRdb passed the immunoSEQ multiplex PCR reads through MiXCR, listing each CDR3 protein once. The sample includes over 150,000 distinct CDR3 sequences, roughly 96% of them seen just once. V dropped 8 bases and J dropped 2; count of bases not matched to a gene: 0. Germline V gene data show CDR1 as SEHNR and CDR2 as FQNEAQ (reference sequence). CDR3 length: 11 amino acids. This receptor was identified in a human donor with multiple sclerosis. The sequenced material came from CD4+ T cells from PBMCs. This rearrangement joins TRBV7-9 to TRBJ2-7, with 7 positions matching TRBD1. The CDR3 nucleotides read TGTGCCAGCGGACAGGCCTACGAGCAGTACTTC. Translated, it gives CASGQAYEQYF.